The 15 T cell receptor beta chains listed next were all sequenced from one sample in a study of shared clonotypes between healthy human individuals. Only CD45RO-negative cells positively selected for CCR7 counted as naive CD8 cells, so terminally differentiated effector memory CD45RA+ cells were excluded. This table comes from immunoSEQ multiplex PCR, and its TCRdb copy is limited to in-frame clones, with some not included. Of hundreds of thousands of clones listed, just over 90% are singletons. Sequencing was done on a sample of naive CD8+ T cells sorted from blood. The receptors derive from a man aged 25 to 45 in good health.

This chain's CDR3 is CASSFGSLSTGELFF. CDR3 sequence (DNA): TGTGCCAGCAGCTTCGGATCTTTGAGCACCGGGGAGCTGTTTTTT. J is TRBJ2-2 and V is TRBV7-9; no clear D. The V and J ends lost 3 bases and 4 bases respectively, with 12 bases between them. The CDR3 spans 15 residues. Germline-derived CDR1 and CDR2 are SEHNR and FQNEAQ (reference sequence).

The chain carries TRBV7-9 and TRBJ2-1, with 7 bases lining up with TRBD1. The CDR3 is 17 residues long. In germline, CDR1 is SEHNR, CDR2 FQNEAQ (reference sequence). The V gene end was trimmed by 5 bases and the J gene end by 3 bases; junction bases not matched to a gene: 13. CDR3 in amino acids: CASSNTADRVLYNEQFF. As DNA, the CDR3 is TGTGCCAGCAGCAACACCGCCGACAGGGTCCTCTACAATGAGCAGTTCTTC.

J is TRBJ1-3 and V is TRBV21-1. TRBV21-1 is classified as a pseudogene. The CDR3 is 11 amino acids. CDR3 coding DNA: TGTGCCAGCATCTATGGGAACACCATATATTTT. Translating it yields CASIYGNTIYF.

CDR3 DNA: TGTGCCAGCAGTTTTGGCCTGGAGCAGTACTTC. Its translation: CASSFGLEQYF. The chain combines TRBV28 with TRBJ2-7; D ambiguous. V was pared by 3 bases and J by 7 bases, with 7 bases between. The CDR3 totals 11 residues. Germline V CDR1 and CDR2: MDHEN, SYDVKM.

This rearrangement joins TRBV14 to TRBJ2-2; 10 nucleotides agree with TRBD2. After removal of 3 bases from V and 1 base from J, the junction contained 2 bases not matched to a gene. The V gene's germline CDR1 is SGHDN and CDR2 FVKESK. The CDR3 is made up of 16 amino acids. The CDR3, as DNA: TGTGCCAGCAGCCAGTTAGCGGGAGGGAACACCGGGGAGCTGTTTTTT. This sequence encodes CASSQLAGGNTGELFF.

The chain recombines TRBV7-2 with TRBJ1-5, with D hard to call. The V end lost 2 bases, the J end lost 1 base, and 9 bases lay between the germline ends. This CDR3 is 15 amino acids long. Germline V gives CDR1 SGHTA, CDR2 FQGNSA. CDR3 amino acids: CASSLLEMSNQPQHF. CDR3 bases: TGTGCCAGCAGCTTATTAGAAATGAGCAATCAGCCCCAGCATTTT.

V and J are TRBV10-2 and TRBJ1-1, with D tentatively TRBD1 (5 bases). The length of the CDR3 is 15 residues. CDR1 and CDR2 from the germline V gene are WSHSY and SAAADI. V was shortened by 6 bases and J by 4 bases, with 18 bases between the two germline ends. The CDR3 sequence: CASRTPRPGATEAFF. DNA of the CDR3: TGCGCCAGCAGAACTCCCAGGCCCGGGGCCACTGAAGCTTTCTTT.

J is TRBJ2-5 and V is TRBV10-1; tentatively, D is TRBD2 (6 bases). Trimming removed 9 bases at V and 1 base at J, with 12 bases between. The germline V gene has CDR1 WNHNN and CDR2 SYGVQD (reference sequence). CDR3 length equals 13 residues. The CDR3 here is CASPLEGQETQYF. CDR3 nucleotide sequence: TGCGCCAGTCCTCTGGAGGGCCAAGAGACCCAGTACTTC.

For the CDR3, the DNA is TGCGCCAGCAGCCAAGATAAATCACTAGCGGATCAAGAGACCCAGTACTTC. Translation gives CASSQDKSLADQETQYF. This chain uses TRBV4-1 with TRBJ2-5, with 8 bases fitting TRBD2. This CDR3 region has 17 residues. Losses at the gene ends were 0 bases for V and 2 bases for J; bases not matched to a gene: 8. From germline, CDR1 is MGHRA and CDR2 YSYEKL.

This clone was observed a single time. The chain carries TRBV5-6 and TRBJ1-1; TRBD1 matches at 8 bases. V was clipped by 0 bases and J by 0 bases; unmatched bases: 7. This CDR3 contains 17 residues. Germline CDR1 SGHDT, CDR2 YYEEEE. CDR3 sequence reads: CASSLGRRTGLNTEAFF. In DNA, the CDR3 is TGTGCCAGCAGCTTGGGTCGTAGGACAGGGTTGAACACTGAAGCTTTCTTT.

This clone was seen a few times. The chain recombines TRBV27 with TRBJ2-1; 10 positions match TRBD1. The V gene end was trimmed by 5 bases and the J gene end by 12 bases; junction bases not matched to a gene: 13. CDR3 length: 15 residues. Germline CDR1 MNHEY, CDR2 SMNVEV (reference sequence). The CDR3 protein is CASSPAGDRGRWQFF. In nucleotides, the CDR3 is TGTGCCAGCAGTCCTGCGGGCGACAGGGGGCGGTGGCAGTTCTTC.

V is TRBV5-6 and J is TRBJ2-1, with TRBD1 matching over 8 bases. The CDR3 has 16 amino acids. Germline V gene lookup returns CDR1 SGHDT and CDR2 YYEEEE. Losses at the gene ends were 4 bases for V and 0 bases for J; bases not matched to a gene: 6. CDR3 sequence: CASSPPTGASYNEQFF. The CDR3 coding sequence is TGTGCCAGCAGCCCACCGACAGGGGCCTCCTACAATGAGCAGTTCTTC.

The chain couples TRBV6-1 to TRBJ2-7, with 11 bases aligning to TRBD1. The length of the CDR3 is 15 residues. Unmatched junction bases numbered 6, after V lost 1 base and J lost 7 bases. Germline CDR1 reads MNHNS; CDR2 reads SASEGT. CDR3 residues: CASSEVDRGPGEQYF. CDR3 in DNA: TGTGCCAGCAGTGAAGTGGACAGGGGGCCGGGGGAGCAGTACTTC.

This chain joins TRBV5-5 and TRBJ2-1; TRBD2 matches 11 bases. The germline gives CDR1 SGHKS, CDR2 YYEKEE (reference sequence). CDR3 size: 15 residues. The V segment lost 4 bases and the J segment 5 bases; nucleotides outside the gene matches: 5. CDR3 residues: CASSVGLAGNNEQFF. The DNA for the CDR3 is TGTGCCAGCAGCGTAGGACTAGCGGGCAACAATGAGCAGTTCTTC.

V and J are TRBV5-8 and TRBJ1-5, with D unclear. The germline gives CDR1 SGHTS, CDR2 YDEGEE. The V and J ends lost 1 base and 6 bases respectively, with 11 bases between them. The CDR3 runs 14 residues. This chain's CDR3 is CASSLMGFGQPQHF. The CDR3, as DNA: TGTGCCAGCAGCTTGATGGGGTTCGGTCAGCCCCAGCATTTT.